This TCR beta chain originates from a study of human T cells and chemical hapten exposure. Time point meaning: patch test 1, 2 weeks after DPC sensitization. Treatment: therapeutic diphenylcyclopropenone sensitization with weekly scalp DPC. Per germline, CDR1 SGHTA and CDR2 FQGNSA. V lost 7 bases to trimming and J lost 10 bases, with 13 bases between them. The CDR3 runs 11 residues. MiXCR, run by TCRdb on the RACE reads, gives a single entry per CDR3 protein. The sample records fewer than 400,000 distinct CDR3 sequences, under 8% being singletons. The sequence was collected from a woman aged 18-29 years with alopecia areata. Some clones in this sample may be carry-over from other donors' samples. This chain joins TRBV7-2 and TRBJ1-1; no clear D. The specimen was whole blood, collected in connection with sensitization to the hapten diphenylcyclopropenone (DPC). The CDR3 DNA sequence: TGTGCCAGCACCTCCTCACGGGCAGCTTTCTTT. Encoded protein: CASTSSRAAFF.